Below, 18 T cell receptor beta chains from the same sample are listed, as sequenced in a study of blood T cell repertoires in COVID-19. Produced via immunoSEQ multiplex PCR; TCRdb's table is partial and in-frame only. Among 250,000 to 350,000 clones listed, about nine tenths were seen once. The specimen sequenced was peripheral blood. These receptors were obtained from a man aged 18 to 30 with active or convalescent COVID-19.

The chain couples TRBV28 to TRBJ1-1; 7 nucleotides match TRBD1. The CDR3 spans 14 residues. Trimming removed 3 bases from V and 4 bases from J; junction bases left unmatched: 5. From germline, CDR1 is MDHEN and CDR2 SYDVKM. This CDR3 reads CASSLEGAVTEAFF. For the CDR3, the DNA is TGTGCCAGCAGTTTGGAGGGGGCGGTCACTGAAGCTTTCTTT.

There are a few counts of this clone. The chain recombines TRBV18 with TRBJ1-1, with a possible D match to TRBD1 (6 bases). CDR1 is KGHSH, CDR2 LQKENI, per germline. V lost 2 bases and J 5 bases, leaving 12 bases between the germline ends. The CDR3 is 14 residues long. CDR3 in amino acids: CASSPSGGGTEAFF. The CDR3, as DNA: TGTGCCAGCTCACCATCGGGGGGCGGGACTGAAGCTTTCTTT.

The V call is TRBV5-1, the J call TRBJ2-3; 7 positions match TRBD2. Germline V CDR1 and CDR2: SGHRS, YFSETQ. The CDR3 has 15 amino acids. J was trimmed by 2 bases and V by 2 bases; bases with no gene match: 5. For the CDR3, the DNA is TGCGCCAGCAGCTTCGGGGGGTCCCTCACAGATACGCAGTATTTT. This codes for CASSFGGSLTDTQYF.

The chain uses TRBV19 and TRBJ2-5; 9 bases agree with TRBD1. The V and J ends lost 5 bases and 5 bases, in that order; junction bases with no gene match: 12. This CDR3 spans 16 amino acids. Germline loops: CDR1 LNHDA, CDR2 SQIVND (reference sequence). In DNA form, the CDR3 reads TGTGCCAGTAGTTCCCGTCCACAGGGGGCGGAGGAGACCCAGTACTTC. It yields the protein CASSSRPQGAEETQYF.

This clone appeared a few times. The V and J genes are TRBV28 and TRBJ2-7; D perhaps matches TRBD1 (5 bases). Germline-derived CDR1 and CDR2 are MDHEN and SYDVKM. Trimming cost V 6 bases and J 3 bases, with 18 bases left between them. This CDR3 comprises 15 residues. CDR3 region: CASSSSTGKHYEQYF. The CDR3 DNA is TGTGCCAGCAGCTCCTCTACAGGTAAACACTACGAGCAGTACTTC.

This chain connects TRBV5-4 to TRBJ2-7; 9 nucleotides agree with TRBD1. This CDR3 has 16 residues. In germline, CDR1 is SGHNT, CDR2 YYREEE (reference sequence). With V trimmed by 0 bases and J by 4 bases, 8 bases remained unmatched. The CDR3 region has the DNA TGTGCCAGCAGCTTGGCCGACGGGACAGGGTCGTACGAGCAGTACTTC. Encoded protein: CASSLADGTGSYEQYF. Supplemented by reference TRBV5-4 and TRBJ2-7, the full variable domain reads ETGVTQSPTHLIKTRGQQVTLRCSSQSGHNTVSWYQQALGQGPQFIFQYYREEENGRGNFPPRFSGLQFPNYSSELNVNALELDDSALYLCASSLADGTGSYEQYFGPGTRLTVT.

The chain recombines TRBV29-1 with TRBJ2-3, with TRBD2 as a possible D gene (5 bases). CDR1 and CDR2 (germline): SQVTM, ANQGSEA. CDR3 length: 13 residues. V was trimmed by 5 bases and J by 1 base, leaving 10 bases between them. The chain's CDR3 is CSVLALGTDTQYF. The CDR3 DNA sequence: TGCAGCGTTCTAGCTCTCGGCACAGATACGCAGTATTTT.

The chain combines TRBV5-6 with TRBJ2-3, with TRBD2 matching over 8 bases. Germline CDR1 is SGHDT and CDR2 is YYEEEE. CDR3 length: 16 amino acids. V shed 0 bases, J shed 1 base, and the junction held 4 bases outside the gene matches. CDR3 in amino acids: CASSLGEAGGTDTQYF. For the CDR3, the DNA is TGTGCCAGCAGCTTGGGTGAAGCGGGGGGCACAGATACGCAGTATTTT.

V is TRBV27 and J is TRBJ1-2; no clear D. Looked up from germline, CDR1 is MNHEY and CDR2 is SMNVEV (reference sequence). The CDR3 has 15 residues. Trimming took off 2 bases at V and 0 bases at J, with 10 bases between the two ends. DNA for the CDR3: TGTGCCAGCAGTTTACGAGCATTTGCTAACTATGGCTACACCTTC. Amino acids: CASSLRAFANYGYTF.

This chain connects TRBV2 to TRBJ2-3; TRBD2 might be the D (6 bases). CDR1 SNHLY and CDR2 FYNNEI come from the germline V gene. This CDR3 comprises 16 residues. Trimming stripped 5 bases from V and 3 bases from J, with 18 bases between. Here the CDR3 DNA reads TGTGCCAGCAGTAGACTAGATTTAGGGCGGACAGATACGCAGTATTTT. As protein: CASSRLDLGRTDTQYF.

The J gene is TRBJ2-7, the V gene TRBV10-3; a possible D gene is TRBD1 (6 bases). Germline values: CDR1 ENHRY, CDR2 SYGVKD. Trimming cost V 6 bases and J 1 base, with 31 bases left between them. The CDR3 consists of 20 residues. CDR3 loop: CAIRPHSGAVSVTGSYEQYF. The CDR3 nucleotides are TGTGCCATCAGGCCTCATTCAGGGGCGGTTAGCGTAACAGGTTCCTACGAGCAGTACTTC.

The chain has TRBV11-2 and TRBJ1-2, with D possibly matching TRBD1 (6 bases). Per the germline V gene, CDR1 is SGHAT and CDR2 is FQNNGV. This CDR3 has 18 residues. The V and J ends lost 2 bases and 1 base respectively, with 20 bases between them. The CDR3 region is CASSLLNLGDTNNYGYTF. In nucleotides, the CDR3 is TGTGCCAGCAGCTTACTCAACCTGGGGGACACCAATAACTATGGCTACACCTTC.

The rearrangement links TRBV27 to TRBJ2-7; 8 bases are a match to TRBD1. The junction had 12 bases not matched to a gene; V was cut back by 5 bases and J by 6 bases. From germline, CDR1 is MNHEY and CDR2 SMNVEV (reference sequence). The CDR3 totals 15 residues. The CDR3 coding sequence is TGTGCCAGCAGTCCGGGGACAGGTGGTCCTCTCGAGCAGTACTTC. This encodes CASSPGTGGPLEQYF.

CDR3 sequence: CASSFNTNTGELFF. In DNA, the CDR3 is TGTGCCAGCAGCTTTAACACGAACACCGGGGAGCTGTTTTTT. The J gene is TRBJ2-2, the V gene TRBV7-9; unclear D gene. Germline V gene data show CDR1 as SEHNR and CDR2 as FQNEAQ (reference sequence). V lost 3 bases to trimming and J lost 0 bases, with 5 bases between them. The CDR3 consists of 14 residues.

The chain uses TRBV5-4 and TRBJ2-5, with 9 bases identical to TRBD1. The CDR3 has 16 amino acids. Trimming at V came to 3 bases and at J to 5 bases, leaving 11 bases not matched to a gene. Per germline, CDR1 SGHNT and CDR2 YYREEE (reference sequence). The DNA of the CDR3 is TGTGCCAGCAGCTGGGGGGGACAGGGCCAGGGGGAGACCCAGTACTTC. Translating it yields CASSWGGQGQGETQYF.

The V gene is TRBV19, the J gene TRBJ2-5, with 7 bases that match TRBD2. The germline V gene has CDR1 LNHDA and CDR2 SQIVND (reference sequence). With V trimmed by 10 bases and J by 0 bases, 8 bases remained unmatched. The CDR3 is 14 residues long. The CDR3 DNA sequence: TGTGCCACCTCCCTGGGGGGGAACCAAGAGACCCAGTACTTC. Translation gives CATSLGGNQETQYF.

CDR3 protein: CATSSVLAGGYSTDTQYF. CDR3 coding DNA: TGTGCCACCAGTTCGGTCCTAGCGGGAGGGTATAGCACAGATACGCAGTATTTT. V is TRBV24-1 and J is TRBJ2-3, with 12 bases aligning to TRBD2. V dropped 6 bases and J dropped 0; count of bases not matched to a gene: 9. The length of the CDR3 is 18 residues. The germline gives CDR1 KGHDR, CDR2 SFDVKD.

The chain uses TRBV12-3 or TRBV12-4 and TRBJ2-7; a possible D gene is TRBD2 (6 bases). V lost 8 bases, J lost 3 bases, and 14 bases lay in between. The CDR3 consists of 13 residues. The CDR3 is CASGEAAGYEQYF. In nucleotides, the CDR3 is TGTGCCAGCGGGGAGGCCGCGGGCTACGAGCAGTACTTC.